This TCR beta chain is drawn from a study of T cell responses to AZD1222 COVID-19 vaccine. Looking at the study overall: Recipients boosted at about 4 weeks or about 12 weeks are pooled. General study points: The peak T cell response came first, and repertoires were sampled only after it. The donors showed a predominance of white British ancestry and of females, with possible underestimation of clonal diversity. Regions left unmutated in variants are reportedly the target of nearly half of spike-specific TCRs.

With respect to this clone: What it recognizes is unknown.

CDR3 length: 17 residues. Germline V lookup: CDR1 MDHEN, CDR2 SYDVKM. Trimming stripped 5 bases from V and 4 bases from J, with 18 bases between. Profiled with immunoSEQ multiplex PCR; TCRdb holds only in-frame clones, not every one. The data show more than 85,000 clones, roughly 91% seen once. The sequencing here drew on peripheral blood, taken on day 0 of AZD1222 vaccination. This TCR derives from an adult in good health. The rearrangement joins TRBV28 to TRBJ2-6; the D gene is possibly TRBD1 (6 bases). CDR3 nucleotide sequence: TGTGCCAGCAGTCCACAGGGTGGGTCGTACGGGGCCAACGTCCTGACTTTC. It yields the protein CASSPQGGSYGANVLTF.